The 14 T cell receptor beta chains reported below all come from one sample, sequenced in a study of CXCR3 chemokines and chemotherapy response in bladder cancer. Via MiXCR, TCRdb re-called the PCR reads, giving one row per CDR3 protein. The data contain 8,000 to 10,000 distinct CDR3 sequences, about 21% of them seen just once; the ten biggest clones take up around 8.7%. The sample here was taken from a patient whose treatment included neoadjuvant chemotherapy. The source is a human donor with bladder cancer that did not respond to neoadjuvant chemotherapy.

This clonotype was seen at least ten times. This rearrangement joins TRBV5-4 to TRBJ2-1; 11 nucleotides line up with TRBD2. The CDR3 runs to 16 residues. Germline CDR1 SGHNT, CDR2 YYREEE (reference sequence). Trimming took 4 bases from V and 3 from J; bases not matched to a gene: 6. The CDR3, as DNA: TGTGCCAGCAGCGCGGCCGGACTAGCGGGCTACAATGAGCAGTTCTTC. This sequence encodes CASSAAGLAGYNEQFF.

This clonotype was found many times. The chain combines TRBV7-9 with TRBJ2-5; 9 nucleotides line up with TRBD1. The V gene end was trimmed by 6 bases and the J gene end by 5 bases; junction bases not matched to a gene: 4. Germline V CDR1 and CDR2: SEHNR, FQNEAQ (reference sequence). This CDR3 has 13 residues. The CDR3 protein is CASRNRGLETQYF. The CDR3 nucleotides are TGTGCCAGCAGGAACAGGGGGCTGGAGACCCAGTACTTC.

In its sample, this clonotype is medium-sized. The V and J genes are TRBV7-4 and TRBJ2-3, with D perhaps being TRBD1 or TRBD2 (6 bases each). V lost 7 bases and J lost 4, with 9 bases in between. The length of the CDR3 is 12 residues. The germline V gene encodes CDR1 SGHVT and CDR2 SQSDAQ. CDR3 protein: CASTEGADTQYF. The CDR3 DNA follows: TGTGCCAGCACGGAGGGGGCAGATACGCAGTATTTT.

This clonotype was detected many times. The V and J genes are TRBV5-1 and TRBJ2-5; 15 bases line up with TRBD2. V lost 4 bases to trimming and J lost 1 base; unmatched junction nucleotides: 2. CDR1 is SGHRS, CDR2 YFSETQ, per germline. The CDR3 runs to 16 residues. This CDR3 is CASSGTSGGLQETQYF. CDR3 DNA: TGCGCCAGCAGCGGGACTAGCGGGGGGCTCCAAGAGACCCAGTACTTC.

The chain uses TRBV6-6 and TRBJ1-2; 8 positions match TRBD1. Germline V gene sequence: CDR1 MNHNY, CDR2 SVGAGI (reference sequence). Trimming at V came to 6 bases and at J to 6 bases, leaving 9 bases not matched to a gene. The CDR3 runs 14 residues. The CDR3 reads CASRTGTGGHGYTF. CDR3 bases: TGTGCCAGCAGAACCGGGACAGGTGGGCATGGCTACACCTTC.

The sample holds many counts of this clonotype. This chain uses TRBV5-4 with TRBJ1-2; D possibly corresponds to TRBD1 (6 bases). CDR3 size: 16 residues. In germline, CDR1 is SGHNT, CDR2 YYREEE (reference sequence). V lost 0 bases and J 7 bases, leaving 19 bases between the germline ends. CDR3 in amino acids: CASSLGATGSGSGYTF. CDR3 nucleotides: TGTGCCAGCAGCTTGGGGGCTACAGGGTCGGGGAGTGGCTACACCTTC.

This clonotype was detected many times. The chain combines TRBV20-1 with TRBJ1-2; tentatively, D is TRBD1 (6 bases). Germline V gene sequence: CDR1 DFQATT, CDR2 SNEGSKA (reference sequence). This CDR3 is 14 amino acids long. The V and J ends lost 6 bases and 0 bases respectively, with 14 bases between them. CDR3 sequence reads: CSASHSGANYGYTF. DNA for the CDR3: TGCAGTGCAAGTCACTCAGGGGCTAACTATGGCTACACCTTC.

This clonotype is labeled as medium-sized. The rearrangement joins TRBV27 to TRBJ1-6; 9 bases align to TRBD1. CDR1 is MNHEY and CDR2 is SMNVEV in the germline V gene (reference sequence). Losses at the gene ends were 1 base for V and 12 bases for J; bases not matched to a gene: 7. The CDR3 runs to 15 residues. For the CDR3, the DNA is TGTGCCAGCAGTTTATGGGACAGGGTCGGAGAACCCCTCCACTTT. Protein product: CASSLWDRVGEPLHF.

There are a few counts of this clonotype. The chain carries TRBV20-1 and TRBJ2-3; 11 nucleotides align to TRBD1. The germline V gene has CDR1 DFQATT and CDR2 SNEGSKA (reference sequence). V dropped 3 bases and J dropped 5; count of bases not matched to a gene: 13. The CDR3 length is 17 residues. Here the CDR3 reads CSASAAFGQGARDTQYF. CDR3 bases: TGCAGTGCTAGCGCCGCCTTTGGACAGGGGGCGAGAGATACGCAGTATTTT.

As regards this clonotype: This likely reflects a read error, since a far larger clone is one base away. CDR3 nucleotide sequence: TGTGCCAGCAGTTACTCCCAGCGGGGGCCCAATGAGCAGTACTTC. As protein: CASSYSQRGPNEQYF. The chain uses TRBV6-2 or TRBV6-3 and TRBJ2-4; 8 nucleotides agree with TRBD2. V was pared by 0 bases and J by 13 bases, with 11 bases of the junction left unmatched. CDR1 and CDR2 from the germline V gene are MNHEY and SVGEGT. The CDR3 length is 15 residues.

This clonotype has ten or more counts. The chain has TRBV7-9 and TRBJ1-2; D not certain. The CDR3 has 10 residues. V was shortened by 5 bases and J by 13 bases, with 11 bases between the two germline ends. Germline V gene lookup returns CDR1 SEHNR and CDR2 FQNEAQ (reference sequence). The CDR3 is CASSESDSTF. CDR3 bases: TGTGCCAGCAGCGAATCCGATAGCACCTTC.

This clonotype came up many times. This rearrangement joins TRBV7-9 to TRBJ2-7; D unresolved. Germline CDR1 is SEHNR and CDR2 is FQNEAQ (reference sequence). CDR3 size: 15 residues. V was cut by 0 bases and J by 6 bases, with 15 bases left in between. The CDR3 loop reads CASSLAQFTPGEQYF. The CDR3 nucleotides are TGTGCCAGCAGCTTAGCCCAATTTACCCCGGGCGAGCAGTACTTC.

The sample holds many counts of this clonotype. The chain joins TRBV29-1 to TRBJ2-3; tentative D call: TRBD1 (7 bases). Germline V CDR1 and CDR2: SQVTM, ANQGSEA. The V end lost 4 bases, the J end lost 2 bases, and 19 bases lay between the germline ends. The CDR3 covers 16 residues. The CDR3 DNA follows: TGCAGCGTTGGCGGAGGGGGCGCCCTTTCCACAGATACGCAGTATTTT. Its translation is CSVGGGGALSTDTQYF.

This clonotype is deemed medium-sized (0.01 to 0.1%). The rearrangement uses TRBV6-5 and TRBJ1-2; D ambiguous. Trimming removed 2 bases at V and 4 bases at J, with 14 bases between. CDR3 length: 15 amino acids. Looked up from germline, CDR1 is MNHEY and CDR2 is SVGAGI. The CDR3 reads CASSYGKGGLYGYTF. The CDR3 nucleotides read TGTGCCAGCAGTTACGGGAAAGGTGGCCTCTATGGCTACACCTTC.